The 8 T cell receptor beta chains below come from one sample, sequenced in a study of blood T cell repertoires in COVID-19. Assay: immunoSEQ multiplex PCR; the TCRdb copy retains only in-frame clones and omits some. The repertoire holds some 99,000 clones, around 80% seen once, with about 4.5% in the top ten. The material sequenced was peripheral blood. These receptor sequences come from a human donor in a cohort sampled during active or convalescent COVID-19.

This clone showed up just once. This rearrangement joins TRBV28 to TRBJ2-4; 8 bases agree with TRBD1. Trimming at V came to 5 bases and at J to 0 bases, leaving 6 bases not matched to a gene. The CDR3 is 16 residues long. CDR1 is MDHEN and CDR2 is SYDVKM in the germline V gene. The CDR3 DNA is TGTGCCAGCAGTCCCAGGGGGCTGGCAGCCAAAAACATTCAGTACTTC. It is translated as CASSPRGLAAKNIQYF.

The J gene is TRBJ2-7, the V gene TRBV7-8; 11 positions agree with TRBD2. CDR1 and CDR2 (germline): SGHVS, FQNEAQ. This CDR3 has 17 amino acids. The trim removed 1 base at V and 3 bases at J, leaving 8 bases unmatched. The CDR3 is CASSLEWRGTSGYEQYF. DNA of the CDR3: TGTGCCAGCAGCTTAGAATGGCGCGGGACTAGCGGCTACGAGCAGTACTTC. Drawing the rest from reference TRBV7-8 and TRBJ2-7, the complete variable domain is GAGVSQSPRYKVAKRGQDVALRCDPISGHVSLFWYQQALGQGPEFLTYFQNEAQLDKSGLPSDRFFAERPEGSVSTLKIQRTQQEDSAVYLCASSLEWRGTSGYEQYFGPGTRLTVT.

The gene calls are TRBV7-2 and TRBJ2-5; a weak D match, TRBD2 (5 bases). CDR3 length: 14 amino acids. The germline CDR1 and CDR2 sequences are SGHTA and FQGNSA. V was cut by 0 bases and J by 4 bases, with 9 bases left in between. The CDR3 DNA is TGTGCCAGCAGCTTAGCCGGGGTCCGAGAGACCCAGTACTTC. Its translation: CASSLAGVRETQYF.

The chain has TRBV5-6 and TRBJ1-5; 7 nucleotides agree with TRBD1. CDR1 is SGHDT, CDR2 YYEEEE, per germline. This CDR3 has 15 amino acids. Trimming at V came to 2 bases and at J to 4 bases, leaving 6 bases not matched to a gene. DNA for the CDR3: TGTGCCAGCAGCTTTTGGGGGACAGCTAATCAGCCCCAGCATTTT. It translates to CASSFWGTANQPQHF.

The V gene is TRBV6-5, the J gene TRBJ2-1; possibly TRBD1 for D (7 bases). The CDR3 has 15 residues. The V gene's germline CDR1 is MNHEY and CDR2 SVGAGI. V was pared by 2 bases and J by 8 bases, with 16 bases between. CDR3 DNA: TGTGCCAGCAGTTACACCCGTTCCAGGGGGGATGAGCAGTTCTTC. Its protein product is CASSYTRSRGDEQFF.

J is TRBJ1-5 and V is TRBV19; D is undetermined. The CDR3 runs 16 residues. CDR1 and CDR2 (germline): LNHDA, SQIVND (reference sequence). V lost 3 bases and J 2 bases, leaving 14 bases between the germline ends. CDR3 loop: CASSIRRLDGNQPQHF. The CDR3 region has the DNA TGTGCCAGTAGTATCAGGAGGCTAGACGGCAATCAGCCCCAGCATTTT.

The V call is TRBV7-2, the J call TRBJ2-2, with 10 bases lining up with TRBD2. Germline values: CDR1 SGHTA, CDR2 FQGNSA. Trimming at V came to 4 bases and at J to 2 bases, leaving 4 bases not matched to a gene. This CDR3 contains 16 residues. For the CDR3, the DNA is TGTGCCAGCAGCTACGTAGCGGGGGGCAACACCGGGGAGCTGTTTTTT. It is translated as CASSYVAGGNTGELFF.

This chain uses TRBV6-2 or TRBV6-3 with TRBJ1-3; 10 bases are shared with TRBD1. After removal of 6 bases from V and 0 bases from J, the junction contained 26 bases not matched to a gene. The V gene's germline CDR1 is MNHEY and CDR2 SVGEGT. The CDR3 has 23 residues. CDR3: CASSRRDRGLPEPRESSGNTIYF. The DNA of the CDR3 is TGTGCCAGCAGCCGGAGGGACAGGGGCCTTCCCGAACCGAGGGAAAGCTCTGGAAACACCATATATTTT.